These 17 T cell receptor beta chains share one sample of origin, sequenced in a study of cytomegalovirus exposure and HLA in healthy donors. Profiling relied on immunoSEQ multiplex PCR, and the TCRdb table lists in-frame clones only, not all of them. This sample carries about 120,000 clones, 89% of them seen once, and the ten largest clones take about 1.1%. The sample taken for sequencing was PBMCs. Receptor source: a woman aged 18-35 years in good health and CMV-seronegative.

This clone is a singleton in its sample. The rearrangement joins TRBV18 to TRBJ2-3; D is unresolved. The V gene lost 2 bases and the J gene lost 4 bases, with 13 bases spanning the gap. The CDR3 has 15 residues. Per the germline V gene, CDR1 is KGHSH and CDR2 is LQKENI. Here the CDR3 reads CASSPGTYNADTQYF. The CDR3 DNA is TGTGCCAGCTCACCAGGTACCTATAACGCAGATACGCAGTATTTT.

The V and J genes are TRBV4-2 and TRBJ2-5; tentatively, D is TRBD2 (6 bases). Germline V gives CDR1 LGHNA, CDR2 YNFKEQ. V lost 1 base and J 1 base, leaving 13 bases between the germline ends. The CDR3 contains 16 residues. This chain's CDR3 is CASSQAAAGVQETQYF. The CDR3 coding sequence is TGTGCCAGCAGCCAAGCAGCAGCGGGCGTCCAAGAGACCCAGTACTTC.

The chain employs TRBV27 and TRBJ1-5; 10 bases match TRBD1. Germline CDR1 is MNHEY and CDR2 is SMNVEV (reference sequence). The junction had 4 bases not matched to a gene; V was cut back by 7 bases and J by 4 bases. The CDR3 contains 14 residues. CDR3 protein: CASNPGQGNQPQHF. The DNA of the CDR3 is TGTGCCAGCAACCCGGGACAGGGGAATCAGCCCCAGCATTTT.

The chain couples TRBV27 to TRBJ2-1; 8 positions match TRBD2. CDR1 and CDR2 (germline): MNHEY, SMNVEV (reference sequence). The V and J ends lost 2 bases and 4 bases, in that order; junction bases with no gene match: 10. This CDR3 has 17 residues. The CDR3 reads CASSLRREARGYNEQFF. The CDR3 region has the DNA TGTGCCAGCAGTTTAAGGCGGGAGGCTAGAGGGTACAATGAGCAGTTCTTC.

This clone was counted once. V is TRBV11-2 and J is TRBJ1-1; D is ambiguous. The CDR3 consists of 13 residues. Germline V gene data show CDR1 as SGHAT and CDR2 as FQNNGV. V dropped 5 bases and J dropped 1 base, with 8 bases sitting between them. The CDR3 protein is CASSPLGNTEAFF. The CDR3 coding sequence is TGTGCCAGCAGCCCCCTAGGGAACACTGAAGCTTTCTTT.

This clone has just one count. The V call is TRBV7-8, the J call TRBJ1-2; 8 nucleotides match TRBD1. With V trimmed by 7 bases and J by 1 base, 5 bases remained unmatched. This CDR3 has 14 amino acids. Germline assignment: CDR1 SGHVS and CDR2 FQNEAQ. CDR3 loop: CASTQDRVNYGYTF. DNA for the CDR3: TGTGCCAGCACCCAGGACAGGGTTAACTATGGCTACACCTTC.

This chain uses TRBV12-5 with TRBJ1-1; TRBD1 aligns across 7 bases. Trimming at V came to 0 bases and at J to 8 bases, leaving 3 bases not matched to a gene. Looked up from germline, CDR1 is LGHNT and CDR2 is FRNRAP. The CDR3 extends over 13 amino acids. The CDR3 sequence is CASGLVGTDEAFF. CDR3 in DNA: TGTGCTAGTGGTTTGGTAGGGACAGACGAAGCTTTCTTT.

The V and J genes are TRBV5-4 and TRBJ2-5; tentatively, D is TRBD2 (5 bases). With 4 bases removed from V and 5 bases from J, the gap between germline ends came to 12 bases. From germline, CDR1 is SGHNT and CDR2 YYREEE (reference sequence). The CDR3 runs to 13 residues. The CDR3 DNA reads TGTGCCAGCAGCACCACTAGTGGCGAGACCCAGTACTTC. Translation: CASSTTSGETQYF.

The CDR3 loop is CASSLLASGSAGDEQFF. The CDR3 DNA reads as TGTGCCAGCAGTTTATTGGCTAGCGGGAGCGCCGGCGATGAGCAGTTCTTC. V and J are TRBV28 and TRBJ2-1; 10 bases are shared with TRBD2. CDR1 is MDHEN and CDR2 is SYDVKM in the germline V gene. The CDR3 totals 17 residues. J gave up 8 bases and V 1 base, and 11 bases lay outside the gene matches.

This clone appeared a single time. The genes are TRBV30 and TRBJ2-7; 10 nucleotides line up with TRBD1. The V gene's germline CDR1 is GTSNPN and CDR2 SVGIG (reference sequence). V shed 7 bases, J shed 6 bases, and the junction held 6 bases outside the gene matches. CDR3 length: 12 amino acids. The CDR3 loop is CASDRGRREQYF. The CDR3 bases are TGTGCCTCAGACAGGGGGCGGCGCGAGCAGTACTTC.

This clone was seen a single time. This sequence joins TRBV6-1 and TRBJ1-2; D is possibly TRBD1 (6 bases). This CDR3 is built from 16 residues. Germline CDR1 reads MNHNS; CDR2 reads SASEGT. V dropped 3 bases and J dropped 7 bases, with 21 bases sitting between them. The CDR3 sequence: CASSDNLDRKLGGYTF. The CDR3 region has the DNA TGTGCCAGCAGTGACAACCTAGACAGGAAACTGGGTGGCTACACCTTC.

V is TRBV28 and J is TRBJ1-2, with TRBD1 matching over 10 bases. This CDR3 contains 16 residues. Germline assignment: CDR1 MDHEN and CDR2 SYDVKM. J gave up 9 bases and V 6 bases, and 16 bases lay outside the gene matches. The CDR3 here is CASRAGTGVGGRSYTF. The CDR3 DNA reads TGTGCCAGCAGAGCCGGGACAGGGGTCGGGGGTCGGAGCTACACCTTC.

The CDR3 here is CASSPGQANTEAFF. CDR3 in DNA: TGTGCCAGCAGTCCCGGACAGGCGAACACTGAAGCTTTCTTT. The chain carries TRBV6-5 and TRBJ1-1; TRBD1 aligns across 7 bases. Trimming cost V 5 bases and J 1 base; bases outside gene matches: 4. This CDR3 has 14 residues. CDR1 and CDR2 from the germline V gene are MNHEY and SVGAGI.

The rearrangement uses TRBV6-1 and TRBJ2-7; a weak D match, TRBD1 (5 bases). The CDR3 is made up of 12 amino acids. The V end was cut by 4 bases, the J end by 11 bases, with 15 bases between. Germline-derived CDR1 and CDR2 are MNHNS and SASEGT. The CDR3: CASSGDSLAEYV. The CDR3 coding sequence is TGTGCCAGCAGTGGAGACAGCCTCGCCGAGTACGTC.

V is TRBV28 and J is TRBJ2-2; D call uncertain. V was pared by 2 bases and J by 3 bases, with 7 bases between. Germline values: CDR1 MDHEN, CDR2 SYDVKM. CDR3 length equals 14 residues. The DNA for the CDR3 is TGTGCCAGCAGTTTAGTTCTGTACACCGGGGAGCTGTTTTTT. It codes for CASSLVLYTGELFF.

In DNA, the CDR3 is TGTGCCTGGAGTGTACAGGGACGTTCACCCCTCCACTTT. This encodes CAWSVQGRSPLHF. The chain joins TRBV30 to TRBJ1-6, with TRBD1 as a possible D gene (6 bases). This CDR3 is built from 13 residues. Per germline, CDR1 GTSNPN and CDR2 SVGIG (reference sequence). The ends were cut back, 0 bases at V and 9 bases at J, with 9 bases in the middle.

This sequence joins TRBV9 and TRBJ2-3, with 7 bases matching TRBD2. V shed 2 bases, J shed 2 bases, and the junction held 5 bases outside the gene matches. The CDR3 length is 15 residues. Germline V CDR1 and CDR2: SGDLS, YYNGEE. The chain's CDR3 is CASSVSGDITDTQYF. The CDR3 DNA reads TGTGCCAGCAGCGTGAGCGGGGATATCACAGATACGCAGTATTTT.